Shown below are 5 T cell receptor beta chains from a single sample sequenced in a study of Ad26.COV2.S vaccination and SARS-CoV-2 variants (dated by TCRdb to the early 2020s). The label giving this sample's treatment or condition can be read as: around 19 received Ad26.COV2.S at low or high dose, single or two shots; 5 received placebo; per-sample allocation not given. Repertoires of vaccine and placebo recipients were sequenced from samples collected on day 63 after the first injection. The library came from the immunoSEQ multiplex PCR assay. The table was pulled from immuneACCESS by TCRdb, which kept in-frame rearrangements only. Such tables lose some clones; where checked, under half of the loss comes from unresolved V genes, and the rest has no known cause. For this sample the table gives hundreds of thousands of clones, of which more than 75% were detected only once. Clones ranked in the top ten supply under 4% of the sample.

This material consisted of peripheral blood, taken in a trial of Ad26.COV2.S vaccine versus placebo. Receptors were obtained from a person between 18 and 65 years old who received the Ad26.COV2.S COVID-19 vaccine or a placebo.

In nucleotides, the CDR3 is TGTGCCAGCAGTTTTCTCCGCGGGGAAAAACTGTTTTTT. Encoded protein: CASSFLRGEKLFF. The chain has TRBV27 and TRBJ1-4; D not certain. The CDR3 sequence is 13 residues long. In germline, CDR1 is MNHEY, CDR2 SMNVEV (reference sequence). V was clipped by 3 bases and J by 8 bases, with 10 bases between them.

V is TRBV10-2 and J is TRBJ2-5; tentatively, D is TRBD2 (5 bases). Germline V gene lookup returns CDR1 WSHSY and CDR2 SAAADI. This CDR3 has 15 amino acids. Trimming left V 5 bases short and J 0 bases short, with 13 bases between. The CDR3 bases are TGCGCCAGCAGTTTTACCCCCGGGGACCAAGAGACCCAGTACTTC. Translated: CASSFTPGDQETQYF.

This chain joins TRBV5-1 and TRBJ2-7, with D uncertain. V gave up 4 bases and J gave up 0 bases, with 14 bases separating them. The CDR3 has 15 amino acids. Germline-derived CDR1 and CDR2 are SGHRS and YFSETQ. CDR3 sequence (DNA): TGCGCCAGCAGCCTATGGGGAACACTCTCCTACGAGCAGTACTTC. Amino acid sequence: CASSLWGTLSYEQYF.

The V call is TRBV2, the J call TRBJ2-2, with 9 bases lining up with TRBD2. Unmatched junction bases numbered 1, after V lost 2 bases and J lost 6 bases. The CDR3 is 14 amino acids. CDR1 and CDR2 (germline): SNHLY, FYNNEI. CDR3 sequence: CASSELAGPGELFF. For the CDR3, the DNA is TGTGCCAGCAGTGAACTAGCGGGACCCGGGGAGCTGTTTTTT. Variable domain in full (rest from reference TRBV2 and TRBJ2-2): EPEVTQTPSHQVTQMGQEVILRCVPISNHLYFYWYRQILGQKVEFLVSFYNNEISEKSEIFDDQFSVERPDGSNFTLKIRSTKLEDSAMYFCASSELAGPGELFFGEGSRLTVL.

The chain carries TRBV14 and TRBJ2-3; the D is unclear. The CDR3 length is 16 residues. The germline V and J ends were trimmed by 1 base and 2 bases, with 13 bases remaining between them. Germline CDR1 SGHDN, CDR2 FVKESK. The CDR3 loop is CASSQGMGLNTDTQYF. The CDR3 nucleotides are TGTGCCAGCAGCCAAGGAATGGGATTAAACACAGATACGCAGTATTTT.